The subject of this entry is one TCR beta chain. Its antigen is not identified. This sample is drawn from a study of OX40 agonist ivuxolimab in advanced cancers. Study details: Mean age 60 years, range roughly 20 to 85; around 80% male. Of the patients, three showed partial responses, one with hepatocellular carcinoma and two with cutaneous melanoma. Study-level findings and limits: Part of the nonresponder group also had normalized T-cell clonal expansion that was low.

Profiling relied on immunoSEQ multiplex PCR, and the TCRdb table lists in-frame clones only, not all of them. Of about 20,000 clones listed, around three quarters are singletons. The CDR3 totals 16 residues. V trimming: 3 bases; J trimming: 1 base; junction bases outside the gene matches: 5. Germline CDR1 MGHRA, CDR2 YSYEKL. People who had autoimmune disease history or systemic immunosuppression were excluded. Sequences were derived from CD4+ or CD8+ T cells sorted from blood, sampled in a trial of the OX40 agonist ivuxolimab. The chain carries TRBV4-1 and TRBJ2-2, with 7 nucleotides matching TRBD1. This TCR was recovered from an adult with an advanced solid tumor such as melanoma, head and neck, liver or kidney cancer. The CDR3 bases are TGCGCCAGCAGCCACCCACAGGGGTTGAACACCGGGGAGCTGTTTTTT. Protein product: CASSHPQGLNTGELFF.